Below, one TCR beta chain is given with its context. Its target is not known. Libraries for TCR beta were made by quantitative 5'-RACE with molecular barcodes. TCRdb reprocessed the 5' RACE reads via MiXCR and lists one record per CDR3 protein. The sample comprises about 160,000 distinct CDR3 sequences, around a tenth of which are singletons, and approximately 15% rests with the top ten. This CDR3 is 15 amino acids long. Trimming removed 7 bases from V and 4 bases from J, with 20 bases in between. Germline V gene sequence: CDR1 SNHLY, CDR2 FYNNEI. These data belong to a study of CD8 T cells in ankylosing spondylitis. Study-wide findings and caveats: A motif in TCR beta, a set of seven to nine highly homologous variants, appeared characteristic of ankylosing spondylitis blood. Disease-associated clonotypes exhibited CD8+ identity and were relatively infrequent in peripheral blood.

V and J are TRBV2 and TRBJ2-7, with D possibly matching TRBD2 (5 bases). This TCR was recovered from a female donor with ankylosing spondylitis or in good health (not recorded which). The source material was blood, either unsorted or a sorted T cell fraction (not recorded which). CDR3 nucleotide sequence: TGTGCCAGCATCTCTCGGCCAGGAGGTCGTTACGAGCAGTACTTC. It encodes CASISRPGGRYEQYF.